These 9 T cell receptor beta chains originate from one sample sequenced in a study of metastatic and nonmetastatic thyroid tumors. TCRdb reprocessed the PCR reads via MiXCR. This table holds roughly 40,000 clones, under 20% found once. Patients underwent thyroid surgery, and none had received any treatment before it. Sequenced input: tumor tissue. These receptors were obtained from a female donor with papillary thyroid cancer or a benign thyroid nodule (not recorded which). Some clones in this sample may be carry-over from other donors' samples.

V is TRBV5-1 and J is TRBJ2-7; D remains unclear. V was shortened by 4 bases and J by 6 bases, with 11 bases between the two germline ends. CDR3 size: 12 residues. Per germline, CDR1 SGHRS and CDR2 YFSETQ. In nucleotides, the CDR3 is TGCGCCAGCAGCAAACAACCTTCCGAGCAGTACTTC. This sequence encodes CASSKQPSEQYF.

This clone came up many times. The junction does not match germline at one end; this may be a read error. The chain combines TRBV7-9 with TRBJ1-3; D ambiguous. Per the germline V gene, CDR1 is SEHNR and CDR2 is FQNEAQ (reference sequence). The CDR3 is 15 residues long. CDR3 region: CASSLGGYSANTIYF. CDR3 DNA: TGTGCCAGCAGCTTAGGAGGTTATTCTGCAAACACCATATATTTT.

This clone was seen many times. Different DNA sequences within this sample yield the same CDR3. The chain has TRBV5-6 and TRBJ2-7, with a tentative D call TRBD2 (5 bases). Germline CDR1 and CDR2: SGHDT and YYEEEE. V lost 5 bases and J lost 6, with 9 bases in between. The CDR3 extends over 11 amino acids. CDR3 sequence reads: CASRGEGEQYF. The CDR3 DNA follows: TGTGCCAGCAGGGGAGAGGGCGAGCAGTACTTC.

This clone was counted a few times. The V and J genes are TRBV6-5 and TRBJ1-2; D call uncertain. Trimming took 0 bases from V and 7 from J, leaving 18 bases between them. There are 16 residues in the CDR3. CDR1 is MNHEY and CDR2 is SVGAGI in the germline V gene. The DNA of the CDR3 is TGTGCCAGCAGTTACTCCCCCCGTAGGATGGGATCTGGCTACACCTTC. Its translation: CASSYSPRRMGSGYTF.

This chain uses TRBV7-6 with TRBJ2-6; no reliable D call. Germline assignment: CDR1 SGHVS and CDR2 FNYEAQ. The CDR3 is 17 residues long. V was cut by 2 bases and J by 1 base, with 12 bases left in between. Here the CDR3 DNA reads TGTGCCAGCAGCTTACGGGTTGCGGAATCTGGGGCCAACGTCCTGACTTTC. Protein product: CASSLRVAESGANVLTF. Drawing the rest from reference TRBV7-6 and TRBJ2-6, the complete variable domain is GAGVSQSPRYKVTKRGQDVALRCDPISGHVSLYWYRQALGQGPEFLTYFNYEAQQDKSGLPNDRFSAERPEGSISTLTIQRTEQRDSAMYRCASSLRVAESGANVLTFGAGSRLTVL.

The rearrangement links TRBV6-5 to TRBJ1-2; 8 bases are a match to TRBD1. The V gene's germline CDR1 is MNHEY and CDR2 SVGAGI. The CDR3 has 17 amino acids. Trimming cost V 3 bases and J 7 bases; bases outside gene matches: 16. The CDR3 nucleotides are TGTGCCAGCAGTTATGCCGGGTTCGGGCAGGGGGCGTCTGGCTACACCTTC. This encodes CASSYAGFGQGASGYTF.

This clone was seen many times. Compared with germline, one end of the junction differs, possibly owing to a read error. The chain couples TRBV12-3 or TRBV12-4 to TRBJ2-1, with D uncertain. This CDR3 is 16 amino acids long. CDR3 residues: CASSSYLVSSDNEQFF. CDR3 coding DNA: TGTGCCAGCAGTTCCTACCTAGTTAGCTCCGACAATGAGCAGTTCTTC.

In its sample, this clone was seen many times. The sample holds other DNA sequences that translate to the same CDR3. This chain uses TRBV27 with TRBJ2-1; D perhaps matches TRBD1 (6 bases). V lost 6 bases and J lost 5, with 14 bases in between. CDR3 size: 14 residues. Looked up from germline, CDR1 is MNHEY and CDR2 is SMNVEV (reference sequence). The CDR3 here is CASSPGTTNNEQFF. The CDR3 coding sequence is TGTGCCAGCAGCCCCGGGACAACCAACAATGAGCAGTTCTTC.

This clone appeared many times. The chain recombines TRBV9 with TRBJ2-2; D not certain. Per germline, CDR1 SGDLS and CDR2 YYNGEE. The CDR3 runs to 14 residues. With 0 bases removed from V and 6 bases from J, the gap between germline ends came to 9 bases. For the CDR3, the DNA is TGTGCCAGCAGCGTAGCCGGGTTGGCCGGGGAGCTGTTTTTT. It is translated as CASSVAGLAGELFF. The full variable domain, in which reference TRBV9 and TRBJ2-2 provide the parts outside the CDR3, is DSGVTQTPKHLITATGQRVTLRCSPRSGDLSVYWYQQSLDQGLQFLIQYYNGEERAKGNILERFSAQQFPDLHSELNLSSLELGDSALYFCASSVAGLAGELFFGEGSRLTVL.